The text below deals with one T cell receptor beta chain. These data come from a study of blood T cell repertoires in COVID-19. Individuals aged roughly 18 to 95 years were recruited from roughly 22 US areas. Participant reports of clinical history set cohort assignment. Methods used by the authors: Reference gene primer amplification gave estimated nucleated cell counts. Some clones are missing from TCRdb's copy, which holds only in-frame ones; the method was immunoSEQ multiplex PCR. D and trimming come from the DNA, and the V and J calls and clone size come from that table. The sample lists some 200,000 clones, around 80% seen once, with 17% in the top ten. In germline, CDR1 is SGDLS, CDR2 YYNGEE. The V and J ends lost 0 bases and 3 bases, in that order; junction bases with no gene match: 3. This CDR3 comprises 15 residues.

Sequencing was carried out using PBMCs or T cells enriched from blood (not recorded which). This TCR came from a woman in her 50s who had recovered from COVID-19. The chain joins TRBV9 to TRBJ2-7; 10 nucleotides align to TRBD2. The CDR3 loop reads CASSVEAGGRYEQYF. DNA of the CDR3: TGTGCCAGCAGCGTAGAAGCGGGAGGGCGCTACGAGCAGTACTTC.